The source of this TCR beta chain is a study of T-cell reconstitution after alpha-beta-depleted transplantation in children. Unique molecular identifiers were used in preparing the TCRbeta library. TCRdb itself ran the PCR reads through MiXCR, one entry per CDR3 protein. The data show roughly 500,000 distinct CDR3 sequences, with approximately 20% seen just once and approximately 3% held by the top ten. The input for sequencing was PBMCs from the stem cell graft donor, taken from the stem cell graft. The receptor was derived from a human donor who donated a stem cell graft to a child with acute lymphoblastic leukemia.

The CDR3, as DNA: TGCAGCGTTGAAGATCTCGAGGACTACCGGGCGCAGTATTTT. Protein product: CSVEDLEDYRAQYF. V usage is TRBV29-1 and J usage is TRBJ2-3, with D perhaps TRBD2 (6 bases). The CDR3 consists of 14 residues. Germline CDR1 is SQVTM and CDR2 is ANQGSEA. The germline V and J ends were trimmed by 0 bases and 10 bases, with 17 bases remaining between them.